One and the same sample provided the 18 T cell receptor beta chains below, sequenced in a study of shared clonotypes between healthy human individuals. Data came from immunoSEQ multiplex PCR; TCRdb stores just in-frame clones and leaves some out. The sample has 850,000 to 1,100,000 clones, about 72% seen once. Material: memory CD4+ T cells from PBMCs. Subset reported: CD45RA-negative fraction. These receptors were taken from a young man in good health. Some clones in this sample may be carry-over from other donors' samples.

For the CDR3, the DNA is TGTGCCAGCTCACCAACGGGGGGGGGATACGAGCAGTACTTC. This codes for CASSPTGGGYEQYF. This sequence joins TRBV18 and TRBJ2-7; TRBD2 aligns across 8 bases. Germline values: CDR1 KGHSH, CDR2 LQKENI. The CDR3 extends over 14 amino acids. J lost 4 bases, V lost 2 bases, and 4 bases had no gene match.

The genes are TRBV4-2 and TRBJ1-3; 9 bases map to TRBD1. Looked up from germline, CDR1 is LGHNA and CDR2 is YNFKEQ. J gave up 8 bases and V 0 bases, and 5 bases lay outside the gene matches. The CDR3 runs 15 residues. The CDR3 loop reads CASSQEPTGGDTIYF. In DNA form, the CDR3 reads TGTGCCAGCAGCCAAGAACCGACAGGGGGGGACACCATATATTTT.

This clone was counted once. The CDR3 reads CASSSGLGRRTDTQYF. CDR3 in DNA: TGTGCCAGCAGCTCCGGTCTAGGAAGACGGACAGATACGCAGTATTTT. V and J are TRBV7-3 and TRBJ2-3, with D uncertain. The CDR3 contains 16 residues. Germline V gives CDR1 SGHTA, CDR2 FQGTGA. V shed 4 bases and J shed 3 bases, with 17 bases lying between them. Together with reference TRBV7-3 and TRBJ2-3, the CDR3 gives the full variable domain: GAGVSQTPSNKVTEKGKYVELRCDPISGHTALYWYRQSLGQGPEFLIYFQGTGAADDSGLPNDRFFAVRPEGSVSTLKIQRTERGDSAVYLCASSSGLGRRTDTQYFGPGTRLTVL.

The rearrangement uses TRBV5-6 and TRBJ2-1, with 9 bases matching TRBD2. The CDR3 length is 19 residues. In germline, CDR1 is SGHDT, CDR2 YYEEEE. With 2 bases clipped from V and 0 bases from J, the junction kept 12 bases outside the gene matches. DNA for the CDR3: TGTGCCAGCAGCTTTGTTGGTAGCGGGAGAGGAAGCTCCTACAATGAGCAGTTCTTC. Its translation: CASSFVGSGRGSSYNEQFF.

The CDR3 sequence is CASSLATGRKGTEAFF. The CDR3 DNA reads TGTGCCAGCAGCTTGGCGACAGGGAGAAAGGGCACTGAAGCTTTCTTT. V and J are TRBV5-4 and TRBJ1-1, with 7 bases aligning to TRBD1. CDR1 and CDR2 (germline): SGHNT, YYREEE (reference sequence). Trimming removed 0 bases from V and 4 bases from J; junction bases left unmatched: 9. CDR3 length equals 16 residues.

This clone was seen at least ten times. The same CDR3 also results from other DNA sequences found in this sample. The chain employs TRBV10-3 and TRBJ1-2; possible D gene TRBD1, 5 bases. Germline CDR1 ENHRY, CDR2 SYGVKD. The CDR3 runs 11 residues. Between the trimmed V and J ends, which lost 2 bases and 7 bases, there was a span of 5 bases. CDR3 amino acids: CAISEGGGYTF. Here the CDR3 DNA reads TGTGCCATCAGTGAGGGGGGTGGCTACACCTTC.

This clone was recorded a few times. The chain recombines TRBV6-6 with TRBJ2-7; D gene unclear. The CDR3 loop spans 13 amino acids. The V end was cut by 4 bases, the J end by 6 bases, with 13 bases between. Germline assignment: CDR1 MNHNY and CDR2 SVGAGI (reference sequence). The chain's CDR3 is CASSSDPAVEQYF. DNA for the CDR3: TGTGCCAGCAGTTCCGACCCCGCAGTCGAGCAGTACTTC.

V is TRBV5-6 and J is TRBJ2-1; D unclear. Per germline, CDR1 SGHDT and CDR2 YYEEEE. V dropped 3 bases and J dropped 12 bases, with 13 bases sitting between them. The CDR3 loop spans 12 amino acids. The CDR3: CASSYGPTGQFF. CDR3 DNA sequence: TGTGCCAGCAGCTACGGTCCCACGGGGCAGTTCTTC.

This clone was recorded a few times. This chain joins TRBV9 and TRBJ2-2; D ambiguous. V gave up 1 base and J gave up 7 bases, with 8 bases separating them. Germline-derived CDR1 and CDR2 are SGDLS and YYNGEE. CDR3 length equals 13 residues. DNA of the CDR3: TGTGCCAGCAGCGTACGGGCCTACGGGGAGCTGTTTTTT. As protein: CASSVRAYGELFF.

The gene calls are TRBV6-5 and TRBJ1-3; possibly TRBD1 for D (5 bases). There are 14 residues in the CDR3. The germline gives CDR1 MNHEY, CDR2 SVGAGI. Deletions cut 8 bases from V and 0 bases from J, with 11 bases between. In DNA form, the CDR3 reads TGTGCCAGCGGTGAGGGGAGCTCTGGAAACACCATATATTTT. Translating it yields CASGEGSSGNTIYF.

The count of this clone is one. V and J are TRBV7-3 and TRBJ2-2; maybe TRBD1 (6 bases). The CDR3 sequence is 14 residues long. Germline V gene lookup returns CDR1 SGHTA and CDR2 FQGTGA. V gave up 5 bases and J gave up 8 bases, with 15 bases separating them. CDR3 bases: TGTGCCAGCAGCCCCGGGCGGACAGCGGGGGAGCTGTTTTTT. It specifies CASSPGRTAGELFF.

As concerns this clone: A read error may explain this, as a much larger clone is one base away. Other DNA sequences from this sample encode an identical CDR3 as well. This chain uses TRBV30 with TRBJ1-1; D not certain. The V gene's germline CDR1 is GTSNPN and CDR2 SVGIG (reference sequence). The CDR3 covers 13 residues. Trimming pared 0 bases from V and 0 bases from J, leaving 5 bases between. CDR3 nucleotides: TGTGCCTGGAGTGTAAGGGTGAACACTGAAGCTTTCTTT. Its protein product is CAWSVRVNTEAFF.

This clone was counted only a few times. The chain couples TRBV7-9 to TRBJ2-1, with 8 bases identical to TRBD1. Germline V CDR1 and CDR2: SEHNR, FQNEAQ (reference sequence). The CDR3 sequence is 16 residues long. Germline trimming cut 5 bases from V and 1 base from J; bases unmatched to any gene: 7. CDR3 sequence: CASSQRQGISYNEQFF. CDR3 nucleotide sequence: TGTGCCAGCAGCCAAAGACAGGGGATTTCCTACAATGAGCAGTTCTTC.

This chain uses TRBV10-2 with TRBJ1-2; unclear D gene. CDR3 length: 13 residues. The V gene's germline CDR1 is WSHSY and CDR2 SAAADI. The V end lost 6 bases, the J end lost 2 bases, and 10 bases lay between the germline ends. The chain's CDR3 is CASRVGRNYGYTF. The CDR3, as DNA: TGCGCCAGCAGGGTCGGACGGAACTATGGCTACACCTTC.

Only one count was recorded for this clone. The rearrangement links TRBV5-1 to TRBJ2-2; no reliable D call. The CDR3 runs to 15 residues. In germline, CDR1 is SGHRS, CDR2 YFSETQ. V was clipped by 5 bases and J by 3 bases, with 14 bases between them. The CDR3 region is CASSQRLSDTGELFF. The CDR3 DNA reads TGCGCCAGCAGTCAGAGATTAAGCGACACCGGGGAGCTGTTTTTT.

The V and J genes are TRBV7-9 and TRBJ2-2; 8 positions match TRBD1. This CDR3 contains 17 residues. V shed 8 bases, J shed 1 base, and the junction held 12 bases outside the gene matches. Germline V gives CDR1 SEHNR, CDR2 FQNEAQ (reference sequence). The CDR3 DNA reads TGTGCCAGCCGTCCCGCTGGACAGGGAGGGAACACCGGGGAGCTGTTTTTT. This gives the protein CASRPAGQGGNTGELFF.

This sequence joins TRBV5-1 and TRBJ1-4; 7 nucleotides match TRBD1. The CDR3 sequence is 15 residues long. Germline V gives CDR1 SGHRS, CDR2 YFSETQ. V shed 0 bases and J 6 bases; nucleotides not matched to a gene: 5. CDR3 loop: CASSLDGQGDEKLFF. In DNA form, the CDR3 reads TGCGCCAGCAGCTTGGACGGTCAGGGGGATGAAAAACTGTTTTTT.

The CDR3 loop reads CASTQGIVGQPQHF. As DNA, the CDR3 is TGTGCCAGCACCCAGGGTATTGTCGGGCAGCCCCAGCATTTT. This chain joins TRBV9 and TRBJ1-5; weak D call: TRBD1 (5 bases). From germline, CDR1 is SGDLS and CDR2 YYNGEE. This CDR3 is built from 14 residues. Deletions cut 6 bases from V and 7 bases from J, with 17 bases between.